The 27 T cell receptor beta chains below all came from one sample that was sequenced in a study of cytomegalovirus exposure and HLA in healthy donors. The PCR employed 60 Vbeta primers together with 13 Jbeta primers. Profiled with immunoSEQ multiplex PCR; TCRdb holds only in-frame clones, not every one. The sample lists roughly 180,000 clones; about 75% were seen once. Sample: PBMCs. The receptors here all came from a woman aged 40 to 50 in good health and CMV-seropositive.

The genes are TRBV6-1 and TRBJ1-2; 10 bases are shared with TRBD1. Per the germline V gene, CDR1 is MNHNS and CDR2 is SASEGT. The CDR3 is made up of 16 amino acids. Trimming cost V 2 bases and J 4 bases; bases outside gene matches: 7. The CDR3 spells CASSEKPGQGLYGYTF. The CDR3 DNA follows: TGTGCCAGCAGTGAAAAACCGGGACAGGGGCTCTATGGCTACACCTTC.

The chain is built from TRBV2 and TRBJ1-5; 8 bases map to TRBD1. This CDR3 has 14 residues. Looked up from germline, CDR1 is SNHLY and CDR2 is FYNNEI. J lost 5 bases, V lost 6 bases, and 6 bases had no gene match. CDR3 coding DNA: TGTGCCAGCAGAACACAGGGGGGTGATCAGCCCCAGCATTTT. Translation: CASRTQGGDQPQHF. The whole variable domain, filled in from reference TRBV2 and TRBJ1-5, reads EPEVTQTPSHQVTQMGQEVILRCVPISNHLYFYWYRQILGQKVEFLVSFYNNEISEKSEIFDDQFSVERPDGSNFTLKIRSTKLEDSAMYFCASRTQGGDQPQHFGDGTRLSIL.

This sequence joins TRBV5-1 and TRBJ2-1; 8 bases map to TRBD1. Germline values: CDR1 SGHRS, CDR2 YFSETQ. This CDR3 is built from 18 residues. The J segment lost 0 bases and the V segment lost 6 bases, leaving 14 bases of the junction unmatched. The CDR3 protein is CASISGQDSSSSYNEQFF. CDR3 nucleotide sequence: TGCGCCAGCATCTCGGGACAGGACTCATCGAGCTCCTACAATGAGCAGTTCTTC.

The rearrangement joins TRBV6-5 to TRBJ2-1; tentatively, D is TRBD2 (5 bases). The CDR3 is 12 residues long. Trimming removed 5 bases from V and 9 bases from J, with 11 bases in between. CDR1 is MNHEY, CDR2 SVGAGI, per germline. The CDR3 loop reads CASSGLVGEQFF. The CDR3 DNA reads TGTGCCAGCAGTGGACTCGTAGGTGAGCAGTTCTTC.

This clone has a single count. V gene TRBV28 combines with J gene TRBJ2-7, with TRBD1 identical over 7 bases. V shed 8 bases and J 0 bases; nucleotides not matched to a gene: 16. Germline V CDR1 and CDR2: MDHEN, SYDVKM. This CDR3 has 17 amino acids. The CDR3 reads CASLGDKGAPLSYEQYF. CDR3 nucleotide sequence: TGTGCCAGCCTGGGGGATAAGGGGGCACCCCTCTCCTACGAGCAGTACTTC.

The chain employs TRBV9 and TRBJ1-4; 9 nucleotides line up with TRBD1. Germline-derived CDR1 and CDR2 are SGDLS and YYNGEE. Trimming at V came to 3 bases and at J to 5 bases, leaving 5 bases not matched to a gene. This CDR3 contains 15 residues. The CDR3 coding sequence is TGTGCCAGCAGCGCCCGGACAGGGGAAAATGAAAAACTGTTTTTT. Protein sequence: CASSARTGENEKLFF. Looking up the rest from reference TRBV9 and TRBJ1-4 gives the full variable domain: DSGVTQTPKHLITATGQRVTLRCSPRSGDLSVYWYQQSLDQGLQFLIQYYNGEERAKGNILERFSAQQFPDLHSELNLSSLELGDSALYFCASSARTGENEKLFFGSGTQLSVL.

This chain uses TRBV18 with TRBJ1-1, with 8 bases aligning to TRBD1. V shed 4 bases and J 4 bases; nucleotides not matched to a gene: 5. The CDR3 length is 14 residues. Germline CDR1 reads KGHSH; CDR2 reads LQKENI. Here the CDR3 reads CASSRTGGSTEAFF. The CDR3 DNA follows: TGTGCCAGCTCACGAACAGGGGGGTCCACTGAAGCTTTCTTT. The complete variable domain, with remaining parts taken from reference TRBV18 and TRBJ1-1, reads NAGVMQNPRHLVRRRGQEARLRCSPMKGHSHVYWYRQLPEEGLKFMVYLQKENIIDESGMPKERFSAEFPKEGPSILRIQQVVRGDSAAYFCASSRTGGSTEAFFGQGTRLTVV.

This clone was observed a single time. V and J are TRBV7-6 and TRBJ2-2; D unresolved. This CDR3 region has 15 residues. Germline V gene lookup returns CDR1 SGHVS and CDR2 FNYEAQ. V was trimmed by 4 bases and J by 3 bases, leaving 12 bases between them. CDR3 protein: CASSSAGFYTGELFF. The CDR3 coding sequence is TGTGCCAGCAGCTCGGCAGGCTTCTACACCGGGGAGCTGTTTTTT.

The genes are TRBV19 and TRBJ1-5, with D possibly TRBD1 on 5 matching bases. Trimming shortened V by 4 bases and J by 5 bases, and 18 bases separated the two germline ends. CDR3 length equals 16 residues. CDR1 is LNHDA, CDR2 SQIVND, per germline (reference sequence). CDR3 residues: CASSTYPTVKDQPQHF. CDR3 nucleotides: TGTGCCAGTAGTACTTACCCGACAGTCAAGGATCAGCCCCAGCATTTT.

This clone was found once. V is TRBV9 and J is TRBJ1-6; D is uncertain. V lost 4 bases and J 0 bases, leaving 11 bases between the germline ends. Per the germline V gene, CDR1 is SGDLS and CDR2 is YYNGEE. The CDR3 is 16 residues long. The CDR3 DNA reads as TGTGCCAGCAGCTCCGGTGGGAGCTCCTATAATTCACCCCTCCACTTT. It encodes CASSSGGSSYNSPLHF.

In DNA, the CDR3 is TGTGCCAGCAGCCAAGGGCAGGGCAACAATCAGCCCCAGCATTTT. Translating it yields CASSQGQGNNQPQHF. V is TRBV4-2 and J is TRBJ1-5, with D tentatively TRBD1 (5 bases). The CDR3 runs to 15 residues. The V gene lost 1 base and the J gene lost 3 bases, with 10 bases spanning the gap. Germline V gene lookup returns CDR1 LGHNA and CDR2 YNFKEQ.

CDR3 region: CASSATSGSYNEQFF. The DNA for the CDR3 is TGTGCCAGCAGCGCGACTAGCGGCTCCTACAATGAGCAGTTCTTC. The chain employs TRBV7-3 and TRBJ2-1; the match to TRBD2 covers 9 bases. The V segment lost 5 bases and the J segment 0 bases; nucleotides outside the gene matches: 2. Germline V gives CDR1 SGHTA, CDR2 FQGTGA. This CDR3 has 15 amino acids.

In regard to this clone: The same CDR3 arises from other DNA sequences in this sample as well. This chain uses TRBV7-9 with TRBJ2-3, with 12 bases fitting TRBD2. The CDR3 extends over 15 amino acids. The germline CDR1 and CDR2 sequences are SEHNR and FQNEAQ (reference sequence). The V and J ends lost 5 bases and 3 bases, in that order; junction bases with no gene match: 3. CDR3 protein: CASSLGTSGTDTQYF. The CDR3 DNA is TGTGCCAGCAGCCTCGGGACTAGCGGGACAGATACGCAGTATTTT.

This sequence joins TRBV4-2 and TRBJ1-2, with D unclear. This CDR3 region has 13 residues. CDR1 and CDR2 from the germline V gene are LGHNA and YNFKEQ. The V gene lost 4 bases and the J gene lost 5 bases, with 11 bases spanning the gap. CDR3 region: CASSPAAVYGYTF. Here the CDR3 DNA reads TGTGCCAGCAGCCCGGCAGCGGTTTATGGCTACACCTTC.

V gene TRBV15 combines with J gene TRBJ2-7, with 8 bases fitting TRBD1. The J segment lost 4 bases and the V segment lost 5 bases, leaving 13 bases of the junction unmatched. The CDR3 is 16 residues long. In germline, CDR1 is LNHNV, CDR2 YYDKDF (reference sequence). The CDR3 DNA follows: TGTGCCACCAGCCGAGGAATAGGGCAGGGGGCTTACGAGCAGTACTTC. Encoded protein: CATSRGIGQGAYEQYF.

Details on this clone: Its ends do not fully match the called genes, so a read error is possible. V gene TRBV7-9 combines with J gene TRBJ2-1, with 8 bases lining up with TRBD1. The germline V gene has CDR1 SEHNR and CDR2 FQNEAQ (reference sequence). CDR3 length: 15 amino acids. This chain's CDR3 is CSSSLGQGAYNEQFF. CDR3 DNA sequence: TGTTCCAGCAGCTTAGGTCAGGGGGCGTACAATGAGCAGTTCTTC.

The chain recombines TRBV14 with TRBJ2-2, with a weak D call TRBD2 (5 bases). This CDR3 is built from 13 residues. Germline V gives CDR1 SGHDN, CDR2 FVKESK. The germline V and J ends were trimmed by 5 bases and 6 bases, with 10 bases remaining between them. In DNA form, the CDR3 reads TGTGCCAGCAGCAAGCGGCGCGCCGGGGAGCTGTTTTTT. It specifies CASSKRRAGELFF.

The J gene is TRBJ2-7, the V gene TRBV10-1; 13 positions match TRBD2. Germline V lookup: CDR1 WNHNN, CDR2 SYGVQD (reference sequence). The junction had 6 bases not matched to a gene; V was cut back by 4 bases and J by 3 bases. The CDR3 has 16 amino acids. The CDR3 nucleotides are TGCGCCAGCAGTGGGTCTCGACTAGCGGGAGGCTACGAGCAGTACTTC. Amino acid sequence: CASSGSRLAGGYEQYF.

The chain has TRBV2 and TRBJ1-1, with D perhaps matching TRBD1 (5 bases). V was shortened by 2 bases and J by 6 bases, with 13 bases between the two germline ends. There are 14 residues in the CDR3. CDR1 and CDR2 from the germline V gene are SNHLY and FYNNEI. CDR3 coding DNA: TGTGCCAGCAGTGAAAGGGGAGGTGTCGCTGAAGCTTTCTTT. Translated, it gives CASSERGGVAEAFF.

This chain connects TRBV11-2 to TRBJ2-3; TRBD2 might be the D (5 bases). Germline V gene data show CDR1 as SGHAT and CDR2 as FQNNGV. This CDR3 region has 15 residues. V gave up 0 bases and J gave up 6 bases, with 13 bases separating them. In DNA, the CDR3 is TGTGCCAGCAGCTTAGATTACGGGGTGGGGGATACGCAGTATTTT. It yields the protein CASSLDYGVGDTQYF.

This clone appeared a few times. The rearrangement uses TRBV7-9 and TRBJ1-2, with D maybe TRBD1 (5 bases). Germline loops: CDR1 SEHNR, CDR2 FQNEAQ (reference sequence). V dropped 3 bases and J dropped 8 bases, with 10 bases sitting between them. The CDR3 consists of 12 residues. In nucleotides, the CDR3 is TGTGCCAGCAGCTTTCCAGGACACGGCTACACCTTC. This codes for CASSFPGHGYTF. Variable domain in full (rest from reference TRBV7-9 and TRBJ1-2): DTGVSQNPRHKITKRGQNVTFRCDPISEHNRLYWYRQTLGQGPEFLTYFQNEAQLEKSRLLSDRFSAERPKGSFSTLEIQRTEQGDSAMYLCASSFPGHGYTFGSGTRLTVV.

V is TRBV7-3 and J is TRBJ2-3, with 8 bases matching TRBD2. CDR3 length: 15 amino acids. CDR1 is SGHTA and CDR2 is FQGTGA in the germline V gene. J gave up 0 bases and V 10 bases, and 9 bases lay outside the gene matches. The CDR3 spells CANRGGLASTDTQYF. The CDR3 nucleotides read TGTGCCAACCGGGGGGGGCTAGCGAGCACAGATACGCAGTATTTT.

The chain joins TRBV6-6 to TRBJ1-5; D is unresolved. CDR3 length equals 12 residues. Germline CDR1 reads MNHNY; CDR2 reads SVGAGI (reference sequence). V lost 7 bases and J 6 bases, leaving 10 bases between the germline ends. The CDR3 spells CASTKTPQPQHF. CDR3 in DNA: TGTGCCAGCACTAAAACCCCTCAGCCCCAGCATTTT.

The CDR3 sequence: CASRVVGQGGYNEQFF. The DNA for the CDR3 is TGTGCCAGCAGGGTAGTGGGACAGGGCGGTTACAATGAGCAGTTCTTC. This sequence joins TRBV7-9 and TRBJ2-1; 9 bases are a match to TRBD1. Trimming took 6 bases from V and 4 from J; bases not matched to a gene: 10. Germline V gene sequence: CDR1 SEHNR, CDR2 FQNEAQ (reference sequence). This CDR3 has 16 residues.

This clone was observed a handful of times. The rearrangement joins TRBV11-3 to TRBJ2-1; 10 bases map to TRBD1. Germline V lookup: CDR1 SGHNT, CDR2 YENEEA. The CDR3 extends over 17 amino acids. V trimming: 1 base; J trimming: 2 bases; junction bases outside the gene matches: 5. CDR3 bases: TGTGCCAGCAGCTTAGGGGGGACAGGGGCAACCTACAATGAGCAGTTCTTC. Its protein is CASSLGGTGATYNEQFF.

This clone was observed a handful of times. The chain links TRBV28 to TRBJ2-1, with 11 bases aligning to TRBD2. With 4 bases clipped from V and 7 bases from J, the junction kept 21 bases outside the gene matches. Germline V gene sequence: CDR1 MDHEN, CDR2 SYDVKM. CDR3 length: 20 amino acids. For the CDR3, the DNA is TGTGCCAGCAGTTCCCCCTCGGGACTAGCGGTAAATCCCCTCGGGAATGAGCAGTTCTTC. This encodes CASSSPSGLAVNPLGNEQFF.

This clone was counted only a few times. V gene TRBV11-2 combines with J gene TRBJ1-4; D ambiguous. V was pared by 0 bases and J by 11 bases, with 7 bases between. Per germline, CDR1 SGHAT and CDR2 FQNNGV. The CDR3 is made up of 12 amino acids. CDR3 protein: CASSLDASKLFF. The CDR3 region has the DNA TGTGCCAGCAGCTTAGACGCCAGTAAACTGTTTTTT.